Sequencing of this T cell receptor (beta chain) was carried out in a study of cytomegalovirus exposure and HLA in healthy donors (TCRdb year 2017). Notes on the research overall: An earlier analysis of some 550 of the donors reported approximately 290 Gb of sequence data and roughly 100 million unique TCR beta sequences from roughly 180 million T cells. An early release that covered about 640 HLA-typed donors contained about 300 gigabases of sequencing data and tens of millions of unique TCR sequences. Among the roughly 390 genotyped donors, approximately 76% belonged to the genetic ancestry cluster associated with self-reported Caucasian donors. The study aimed to test whether signatures of past pathogen exposure could be identified by cataloging public T cell receptors. The study profiled the T cell repertoires of 500 to 800 subjects by immunosequencing and related them to cytomegalovirus serostatus. Besides the first cohort of 666 subjects, a separate validation cohort made up of over a hundred different subjects was used. To predict cytomegalovirus infection status, the study combined high-throughput TCR immunosequencing, statistical association of individual TCRs with disease status, and machine learning. To study patterns of TCR occurrence, a later analysis re-analyzed previously published TCR beta repertoires from just over 650 donors and added high-resolution HLA genotyping. The later analysis used no new phenotypic data to find candidate immune exposures, relying instead on TCR beta sequences and their occurrence across donors. In an earlier analysis of 587 of the donors, high-throughput TCR beta sequencing was used to judge whether each TCR beta V gene segment behaved as functional or pseudogenic. Donor age, sex, ethnicity and CMV serostatus were compiled alongside the repertoire data. Genome-wide SNP genotypes for about three fifths of the 666 donors were used in a later genetic analysis, which treated that subset as a discovery cohort. All discovery cohort repertoires had been generated using a single sequencing platform. HLA typing covered class I and class II loci at four-digit resolution. The number of typed donors differed by locus: about 620-640 for A, B, C, DRB1 and DQB1; some 500 for DQA1; around 580 for DPA1; and around 470 for DPB1. About five DR-DQ haplotypes were handled as single units for association and clustering, since linkage in the cohort was strong. Among 398 genotyped donors of the cohort, an average of 235,054 unique TCR beta nucleotide sequences were sequenced per donor, 15% to 20% of them non-productive.

Library construction relied on the immunoSEQ multiplex PCR assay. A mixture of 60 forward primers for TCR Vbeta segments and 13 reverse primers for TCR Jbeta segments was used in the multiplex PCR. The CDR3 region of rearranged TCR beta genes was amplified from genomic DNA with a multiplex PCR assay. Amplified TCR beta libraries were sequenced as 87-base-pair reads on the Illumina HiSeq System. Under the source paper's analysis protocol: A later analysis counted some 80 million unique TCR beta chains across the 500 to 850 repertoires, and 10 million to 11 million of these chains were shared by at least two donors. To remove PCR and sequencing errors, raw reads were error-corrected and collapsed into unique sequences using a nearest-neighbor algorithm that merged closely related sequences. CDR3 sequences were aligned to IMGT reference sequences to assign V, D and J gene segments. For a sequence to be retained, a match of at least six nucleotides was required to both a V gene segment and a J gene segment. A rearrangement was called productive if the CDR3 had no stop codons and remained in frame with V and J, and every other rearrangement was called non-productive. CDR3 was defined by IMGT convention, running from the second conserved V-encoded cysteine to the conserved J-encoded phenylalanine. The earlier analysis of about 610 of the donors excluded any sequence lacking an unambiguous match to a single V gene segment. In an earlier analysis of several hundred of the donors, a V segment was called functional when productive rearrangements were above 56.7%, and segregating when the standard deviation between donors exceeded 5%. A statistical classification framework was built to diagnose cytomegalovirus status from the catalog of TCR beta chain sequences. In a later analysis, V and J genes were assigned by comparing TCR nucleotide sequences against IMGT/GENE-DB human TR gene sequences. A later analysis assigned CDR3 sequences and most-parsimonious VDJ recombination scenarios with the TCRdist pipeline. In a later analysis, every TCR beta chain was defined by the combination of its CDR3 amino acid sequence and its V-gene family, and reads without a unique V-gene family were dropped. A later analysis removed 592 highly shared, low-generation-probability nucleotide sequences to deal with suspected cross-contamination and a sequencing artifact. In a later analysis, a clonal expansion index was calculated for each public chain from normalized within-repertoire ranks of inferred template counts. A later analysis computed generation probabilities with a VDJ recombination model fitted to out-of-frame rearrangements, and checked the results against IGoR. In a later analysis, hypergeometric tests were used to score TCR-TCR, TCR-HLA and TCR-CMV co-occurrence, with a repertoire-size bias correction applied to TCR pairs. A later analysis estimated false discovery rates by permuting HLA or CMV assignments 20 times. In a later analysis, co-occurring TCRs were grouped with DBSCAN, and TCRdist sequence similarity was added when clustering was performed within HLA-allele-positive subsets. Repertoires with fewer than 30,000 or more than 120,000 public chains were left out of co-occurrence clustering, as were five repertoires with anomalous nucleotide sharing. TCRdb holds this immuneACCESS table with in-frame rearrangements only. Some clones are missing; in checked studies, unresolved V genes explain under half, and the rest has no known cause. V, J and clone size reflect that table, while D and trimming were determined from the DNA. The sample includes roughly 100,000 clones, with 71% observed a single time. Together, the top ten hold roughly 2.8% of the sample.

Unmatched junction bases come to 4, with V trimmed by 0 bases and J by 6 bases. From the germline V gene, CDR1 is SGDLS and CDR2 is YYNGEE. Spanning cysteine to phenylalanine, the CDR3 consists of 14 amino acids. Of the read, only the CDR3 DNA is kept; its 42 bases are in frame from base 1. In this sample, this clone turned up a few times. What this receptor recognizes is not known. No per-base quality is available; no much larger clone lies one base away. The cohort comprised 666 healthy bone marrow donors. At the time of sampling, all cohort members were nominally healthy, though unrecorded immune exposures were likely present. The donor was CMV seronegative and was included in the group of a few hundred seronegative cohort members. A peripheral blood sample was collected from each donor, and TCR beta sequencing was performed on peripheral blood mononuclear cells. Genomic DNA was extracted from the blood cell samples with the Qiagen DNeasy Blood Extraction Kit.

The paper as a whole reports these results and caveats: The only immune exposure information available for the cohort was CMV serostatus. Because HLA typing was unavailable for some donors at each locus, only the typed subset was used in association tests. A later analysis found that TCR association rates varied across HLA loci, with DRB1 alleles showing the most associated TCRs and HLA-C alleles the fewest. Strong co-occurrence of HLA alleles, especially DR and DQ, made assigning TCR associations to individual alleles difficult. Correlated functional status among segregating V segments might reflect linkage disequilibrium, but an unknown experimental factor could not be ruled out. A few of the identified cytomegalovirus-associated TCR beta chains were confirmed in vitro to be specific for cytomegalovirus antigens. In both the original and validation cohorts, the classifier was reported to diagnose cytomegalovirus status with high specificity and sensitivity. Compared with equally common non-associated chains, HLA-associated TCR beta chains in a later analysis were more clonally expanded and had lower generation probabilities. Some IMGT-functional V segments, including TRBV6-2 and TRBV6-3, could not be told apart with the 87-base-pair reads, so those segments were excluded. The presence/absence analyses assumed that sequencing depth was roughly uniform across donors, and that assumption may not be true. According to a later analysis, parvovirus B19, influenza, CMV and Epstein-Barr virus appeared linked to several top co-occurrence clusters. Around 16 rarely observed V segments, including chromosome 9 orphons, were excluded from the earlier analysis of approximately 500 of the donors because counts were too low. A later analysis found that most CMV-associated TCR beta chains appeared HLA-restricted, with HLA associations seemingly driven largely by CMV exposure. Most TCR sequences were observed very rarely across donors, whereas some public TCRs were present in many individuals. In the study, around 150 TCR beta chains were listed as associated with cytomegalovirus. In a later genetic analysis, a missense DCLRE1C variant was associated with V-gene and J-gene trimming of TCR beta chains, and the association was replicated in an independent cohort. According to a later genetic analysis, donors in an Asian-associated ancestry cluster had fewer N-insertions in productive TCRs than the roughly 670-donor mean. A cluster of highly shared sequence variants was judged likely to represent a technical artifact of the sequencing pipeline. The authors suggested that the approach could potentially be extended to other disease states and immunological phenotypes. This cohort had only TCR beta chains sequenced, and the lack of alpha or paired-chain data limited which features could be detected. Specific HLA alleles were associated with roughly 17,000 TCR beta sequences at a false discovery rate of 0.05 in a later analysis. In an earlier analysis of 450 to 750 of the donors, most TCR beta V segments appeared in productive rearrangements about 90% or about 30% of the time, broadly matching IMGT annotations. A further reported finding was that TCR beta sequences accurately predicted the HLA-A and HLA-B alleles for most subjects in the first cohort.

The sequence joins TRBV9 to TRBJ2-7; 9 bases in the middle match TRBD2. Sequencing used PBMCs. The TCR originated in a female donor in good health and CMV-seronegative. The CDR3 is CASSVGGRVSEQYF. The nucleotides are TGTGCCAGCAGCGTAGGCGGGAGGGTTAGCGAGCAGTACTTC.